Presented here are 32 T cell receptor beta chains from one specimen sequenced in a study of patients and donors after allogeneic stem cell transplantation. TCRdb passed the RT-PCR reads through MiXCR, listing each CDR3 protein once. The data hold roughly 880,000 distinct CDR3 sequences, with roughly 17% observed a single time. What was sequenced was blood, either unsorted or a sorted T cell fraction (not recorded which). All receptors come from a human donor who was either an allogeneic HSCT recipient or a stem cell or donor lymphocyte infusion donor (not recorded which). It is not recorded whose cells these are; they may come from a transplant donor.

This clonotype was counted between two and nine times. V and J are TRBV6-1 and TRBJ2-1; 10 bases are a match to TRBD1. The CDR3 runs 15 residues. With 7 bases clipped from V and 8 bases from J, the junction kept 11 bases outside the gene matches. CDR1 MNHNS and CDR2 SASEGT come from the germline V gene. The CDR3 DNA follows: TGTGCCAGCAACCCACCGATAGGACAGGGGGATGAGCAGTTCTTC. Translation gives CASNPPIGQGDEQFF.

This clonotype was recorded many times. The chain joins TRBV6-4 to TRBJ1-5; no definite D call. The length of the CDR3 is 13 residues. CDR1 is MRHNA and CDR2 is SNTAGT in the germline V gene. The V end was cut by 4 bases, the J end by 6 bases, with 10 bases between. This CDR3 is CASSGGFSQPQHF. CDR3 coding DNA: TGTGCCAGCAGTGGGGGTTTCTCTCAGCCCCAGCATTTT.

This clonotype showed up many times. The chain combines TRBV12-3 or TRBV12-4 with TRBJ2-7; no clear D. The CDR3 is made up of 12 amino acids. Trimming took 3 bases from V and 3 from J, leaving 6 bases between them. The CDR3 nucleotides read TGTGCCAGCAGTTTCCCTAGCTACGAGCAGTACTTC. It translates to CASSFPSYEQYF.

This rearrangement joins TRBV20-1 to TRBJ2-7; weak D call: TRBD2 (6 bases). CDR1 is DFQATT and CDR2 is SNEGSKA in the germline V gene (reference sequence). This CDR3 has 13 amino acids. V was cut by 5 bases and J by 6 bases, with 17 bases left in between. The CDR3 loop is CSAQDTAGSEQYF. In DNA, the CDR3 is TGCAGTGCTCAGGACACGGCGGGGAGCGAGCAGTACTTC.

This clonotype has just a few counts. The rearrangement uses TRBV20-1 and TRBJ1-2; the match to TRBD1 covers 7 bases. Germline CDR1 DFQATT, CDR2 SNEGSKA (reference sequence). The CDR3 is made up of 14 amino acids. V gave up 6 bases and J gave up 0 bases; unmatched junction bases: 7. The CDR3 region has the DNA TGCAGTGCACTCGGACAGGAAACTAACTATGGCTACACCTTC. This gives the protein CSALGQETNYGYTF.

This clonotype was seen more than once but under ten times. This chain connects TRBV12-3 or TRBV12-4 to TRBJ2-3; 7 bases are a match to TRBD1. There are 18 residues in the CDR3. V dropped 6 bases and J dropped 0; count of bases not matched to a gene: 15. The DNA for the CDR3 is TGTGCCAGCAGCCCAGGGGGTCTAGAGCTATCTAGCACAGATACGCAGTATTTT. Translation: CASSPGGLELSSTDTQYF.

The CDR3 reads CASSQDGSPEAFF. In DNA, the CDR3 is TGCGCCAGCAGCCAAGATGGGTCCCCTGAAGCTTTCTTT. The chain recombines TRBV4-3 with TRBJ1-1; no definite D call. The CDR3 is 13 residues long. Looked up from germline, CDR1 is LGHNA and CDR2 is YSLEER. The V and J ends lost 0 bases and 6 bases respectively, with 8 bases between them.

The chain recombines TRBV4-1 with TRBJ1-5; D remains unclear. The V gene lost 9 bases and the J gene lost 9 bases, with 18 bases spanning the gap. This CDR3 region has 13 residues. Germline V gene lookup returns CDR1 MGHRA and CDR2 YSYEKL. This CDR3 reads CASSQPADSPQHF. The CDR3, as DNA: TGCGCCAGTTCGCAACCGGCGGATTCGCCCCAGCATTTT.

The chain links TRBV2 to TRBJ1-2, with D uncertain. Germline values: CDR1 SNHLY, CDR2 FYNNEI. V lost 5 bases and J lost 0, with 13 bases in between. This CDR3 region has 15 residues. The CDR3: CASSRERQTNYGYTF. The CDR3 DNA sequence: TGTGCCAGCAGTAGGGAAAGACAAACTAACTATGGCTACACCTTC.

The chain recombines TRBV23-1 with TRBJ2-5; 15 nucleotides line up with TRBD2. TRBV23-1 is known as an ORF, though its function is uncertain. Unmatched junction bases numbered 6, after V lost 2 bases and J lost 5 bases. This CDR3 comprises 17 residues. The CDR3 is CASSQRTSGRGEETQYF. CDR3 nucleotides: TGCGCCAGCAGTCAACGGACTAGCGGGAGGGGGGAGGAGACCCAGTACTTC.

J is TRBJ2-3 and V is TRBV30; no clear D. Between the trimmed V and J ends, which lost 1 base and 7 bases, there was a span of 18 bases. CDR3 size: 15 residues. In germline, CDR1 is GTSNPN, CDR2 SVGIG (reference sequence). CDR3 residues: CAWSEGYRFSNTQYF. The CDR3 nucleotides read TGTGCCTGGAGTGAAGGCTACCGGTTCTCGAATACGCAGTATTTT.

The chain joins TRBV20-1 to TRBJ2-7; 8 bases are a match to TRBD1. The trim removed 2 bases at V and 0 bases at J, leaving 9 bases unmatched. The CDR3 contains 16 residues. Germline loops: CDR1 DFQATT, CDR2 SNEGSKA (reference sequence). CDR3 residues: CSARPSTGVDSYEQYF. The CDR3 coding sequence is TGCAGTGCTAGACCTTCGACAGGGGTGGACTCCTACGAGCAGTACTTC.

This clonotype was recorded a few times. V and J are TRBV10-3 and TRBJ2-2; no definite D call. V was pared by 11 bases and J by 1 base, with 14 bases between. The CDR3 is 14 residues long. Germline CDR1 ENHRY, CDR2 SYGVKD. Here the CDR3 DNA reads TGTGCCTCAACGGGCGGAGAGAACACCGGGGAGCTGTTTTTT. Amino acid sequence: CASTGGENTGELFF.

This clonotype occurred a few times. The chain combines TRBV19 with TRBJ1-1; 9 bases align to TRBD1. The CDR3 runs to 16 residues. V was pared by 7 bases and J by 2 bases, with 11 bases of the junction left unmatched. Germline V gene data show CDR1 as LNHDA and CDR2 as SQIVND (reference sequence). CDR3 nucleotides: TGTGCCAGTACTCTTACAGGGGGCCTGGGAAACACTGAAGCTTTCTTT. Amino acid sequence: CASTLTGGLGNTEAFF.

The chain carries TRBV24-1 and TRBJ1-1, with TRBD1 matching 8 bases. Germline CDR1 reads KGHDR; CDR2 reads SFDVKD. This CDR3 has 14 residues. V was clipped by 3 bases and J by 4 bases; unmatched bases: 3. The CDR3 DNA sequence: TGTGCCACCAGTGATGGGACAGGTCCCACTGAAGCTTTCTTT. Translating gives CATSDGTGPTEAFF.

The rearrangement joins TRBV18 to TRBJ1-4, with D possibly being TRBD1 (5 bases). The CDR3 runs to 14 residues. Trimming took 3 bases from V and 8 from J, leaving 13 bases between them. Per the germline V gene, CDR1 is KGHSH and CDR2 is LQKENI. CDR3 sequence: CASSPAGTWEKLFF. The CDR3 DNA is TGTGCCAGCTCACCGGCGGGGACTTGGGAAAAACTGTTTTTT.

About this clonotype: At one of its ends the junction is not consistent with the germline gene, which may arise from a read error. For the CDR3, the DNA is TGTGCCAGCAGCTTATACGAGGAGGGGGCCGAGAACTTC. Amino acid sequence: CASSLYEEGAENF. The chain has TRBV11-2 and TRBJ2-4; TRBD1 might be the D (7 bases). The CDR3 runs to 13 residues. Per the germline V gene, CDR1 is SGHAT and CDR2 is FQNNGV.

This clonotype was counted once. This chain uses TRBV30 with TRBJ1-2; TRBD1 matches at 9 bases. CDR3 length: 15 residues. Trimming at V came to 0 bases and at J to 8 bases, leaving 10 bases not matched to a gene. The V gene's germline CDR1 is GTSNPN and CDR2 SVGIG (reference sequence). The CDR3 DNA reads as TGTGCCTGGAGTGTGTCTGGACAGGGGAGGTTAGGCTACACCTTC. Translating gives CAWSVSGQGRLGYTF.

The V call is TRBV4-3, the J call TRBJ1-2, with a possible D match to TRBD1 (5 bases). Germline-derived CDR1 and CDR2 are LGHNA and YSLEER. This CDR3 comprises 14 residues. Between the trimmed V and J ends, which lost 1 base and 2 bases, there was a span of 8 bases. The chain's CDR3 is CASSQATENYGYTF. The CDR3 DNA sequence: TGCGCCAGCAGCCAAGCGACAGAAAACTATGGCTACACCTTC.

In its sample, this clonotype was seen a few times. The chain combines TRBV7-6 with TRBJ2-7; TRBD2 agrees at 12 bases. With V trimmed by 0 bases and J by 0 bases, 12 bases remained unmatched. The germline gives CDR1 SGHVS, CDR2 FNYEAQ. CDR3 length: 20 residues. The CDR3 nucleotides read TGTGCCAGCAGCTTAGCGAAGGAGACTAGCGGGGGTAGGAGCTCCTACGAGCAGTACTTC. It is translated as CASSLAKETSGGRSSYEQYF.

This clonotype was counted a few times. The chain uses TRBV10-3 and TRBJ1-1; D remains ambiguous. Looked up from germline, CDR1 is ENHRY and CDR2 is SYGVKD. The CDR3 is 14 residues long. The germline V and J ends were trimmed by 6 bases and 2 bases, with 13 bases remaining between them. In DNA, the CDR3 is TGTGCCATCAGCGGGGTTGAGCAAAACACTGAAGCTTTCTTT. This translates into CAISGVEQNTEAFF.

J is TRBJ1-2 and V is TRBV25-1, with D possibly being TRBD1 (5 bases). CDR1 is MGHDK and CDR2 is SYGVNS in the germline V gene. The CDR3 has 19 residues. The V end was cut by 1 base, the J end by 7 bases, with 28 bases between. Here the CDR3 reads CASSEFVSRGTAAGVGYTF. The CDR3 nucleotides read TGTGCCAGCAGTGAATTTGTCAGCAGAGGGACGGCCGCCGGAGTTGGCTACACCTTC.

There are a few counts of this clonotype. The chain employs TRBV6-5 and TRBJ2-5; TRBD2 aligns across 8 bases. The CDR3 has 18 amino acids. The germline V gene has CDR1 MNHEY and CDR2 SVGAGI. V was pared by 0 bases and J by 5 bases, with 14 bases of the junction left unmatched. The CDR3 nucleotides read TGTGCCAGCAGTTACTCGTTCTCCGGGACTAGGTCGTCGGAGACCCAGTACTTC. It codes for CASSYSFSGTRSSETQYF.

The V gene is TRBV20-1, the J gene TRBJ2-5, with D maybe TRBD2 (6 bases). From germline, CDR1 is DFQATT and CDR2 SNEGSKA (reference sequence). The CDR3 covers 14 residues. The V and J ends lost 7 bases and 1 base respectively, with 16 bases between them. CDR3 sequence (DNA): TGCAGTGGTGATAGCGGATACTCCCAAGAGACCCAGTACTTC. Its translation: CSGDSGYSQETQYF.

This chain joins TRBV12-3 or TRBV12-4 and TRBJ1-2; TRBD1 matches at 7 bases. After removal of 2 bases from V and 4 bases from J, the junction contained 13 bases not matched to a gene. The CDR3 has 17 amino acids. The CDR3 is CASSLLGTQGVSYGYTF. CDR3 nucleotide sequence: TGTGCCAGCAGTTTATTAGGGACCCAGGGGGTCAGCTATGGCTACACCTTC.

This clonotype was seen a handful of times. An end of the junction differs from the germline gene, which may be a read error. The chain is built from TRBV6-1 and TRBJ2-3; D might be TRBD2 (8 bases). Germline CDR1 reads MNHNS; CDR2 reads SASEGT. This CDR3 contains 15 residues. This CDR3 is CASSGRLAGTDTQYF. The CDR3 coding sequence is TGTGCCAGCAGTGGCCGGTTAGCGGGGACAGATACGCAGTATTTC.

This rearrangement joins TRBV15 to TRBJ1-2; 7 bases are a match to TRBD1. CDR3 length: 15 amino acids. V shed 5 bases and J 6 bases; nucleotides not matched to a gene: 12. Germline CDR1 LNHNV, CDR2 YYDKDF (reference sequence). CDR3 sequence: CATSLTGKGAHGYTF. CDR3 coding DNA: TGTGCCACCAGCCTCACGGGGAAGGGGGCGCATGGCTACACCTTC.

This clonotype came up a few times. This chain links TRBV29-1 with TRBJ1-1, with D perhaps TRBD1 (6 bases). CDR3 length equals 16 residues. Between the trimmed V and J ends, which lost 4 bases and 1 base, there was a span of 19 bases. Germline CDR1 and CDR2: SQVTM and ANQGSEA. The CDR3 DNA is TGCAGCGTTGGTCGCAGGGGCGGTGGTGGGAACACTGAAGCTTTCTTT. This encodes CSVGRRGGGGNTEAFF.

The chain has TRBV20-1 and TRBJ1-1; tentative D call: TRBD1 (6 bases). This CDR3 spans 13 amino acids. The germline gives CDR1 DFQATT, CDR2 SNEGSKA (reference sequence). Between the trimmed V and J ends, which lost 6 bases and 7 bases, there was a span of 18 bases. The CDR3 region has the DNA TGCAGTGCCCGAGGGGGGGGCAGGGATGAAGCTTTCTTT. This translates into CSARGGGRDEAFF.

V is TRBV5-1 and J is TRBJ2-1; D is perhaps TRBD1 (5 bases). Germline-derived CDR1 and CDR2 are SGHRS and YFSETQ. V lost 2 bases and J 2 bases, leaving 14 bases between the germline ends. CDR3 length equals 16 residues. The CDR3 nucleotides read TGCGCCAGCAGCTTTCGGGCAGGGTGGGCCTACAATGAGCAGTTCTTC. Its protein product is CASSFRAGWAYNEQFF.

This clonotype was detected only a few times. This sequence joins TRBV7-6 and TRBJ2-1; D gene uncertain. The ends were cut back, 5 bases at V and 8 bases at J, with 13 bases in the middle. In germline, CDR1 is SGHVS, CDR2 FNYEAQ. The CDR3 is 13 residues long. The CDR3 DNA follows: TGTGCCAGCAGCCTCAACCCTAACGATGAGCAGTTCTTC. As protein: CASSLNPNDEQFF. The full variable domain, completed using reference TRBV7-6 and TRBJ2-1, is GAGVSQSPRYKVTKRGQDVALRCDPISGHVSLYWYRQALGQGPEFLTYFNYEAQQDKSGLPNDRFSAERPEGSISTLTIQRTEQRDSAMYRCASSLNPNDEQFFGPGTRLTVL.

This clonotype has just a few counts. The chain recombines TRBV29-1 with TRBJ2-2, with unresolved D. The CDR3 totals 12 residues. V lost 3 bases to trimming and J lost 3 bases, with 5 bases between them. Germline V gives CDR1 SQVTM, CDR2 ANQGSEA. In DNA, the CDR3 is TGCAGCGTTGAGAGTTACACCGGGGAGCTGTTTTTT. Its protein product is CSVESYTGELFF.